These 12 T cell receptor beta chains were sequenced from one sample in a study of T cell responses to AZD1222 COVID-19 vaccine. Generated by immunoSEQ multiplex PCR, the TCRdb table keeps only in-frame clones and is missing some. The table includes more than 130,000 clones, less than 95% detected once. The sample consisted of peripheral blood, taken on day 0 of AZD1222 vaccination. These receptor sequences come from an adult in good health.

This clone was seen a single time. The genes are TRBV7-2 and TRBJ2-7; 13 bases match TRBD2. J gave up 3 bases and V 5 bases, and 1 base lay outside the gene matches. The CDR3 has 14 amino acids. Looked up from germline, CDR1 is SGHTA and CDR2 is FQGNSA. CDR3 loop: CASSRTSGGYEQYF. CDR3 in DNA: TGTGCCAGCAGCCGGACTAGCGGGGGCTACGAGCAGTACTTC.

On this clone itself: This same CDR3 is encoded by further DNA sequences in the sample. As DNA, the CDR3 is TGCGCCAGCAGCTTGTTAGAGGGAAACACTGAAGCTTTCTTT. Encoded protein: CASSLLEGNTEAFF. The chain is built from TRBV5-1 and TRBJ1-1; D remains ambiguous. Trimming cost V 1 base and J 2 bases, with 9 bases left between them. The germline CDR1 and CDR2 sequences are SGHRS and YFSETQ. This CDR3 is built from 14 residues. The full variable domain, its missing parts supplied by reference TRBV5-1 and TRBJ1-1, is KAGVTQTPRYLIKTRGQQVTLSCSPISGHRSVSWYQQTPGQGLQFLFEYFSETQRNKGNFPGRFSGRQFSNSRSEMNVSTLELGDSALYLCASSLLEGNTEAFFGQGTRLTVV.

The J gene is TRBJ1-3, the V gene TRBV7-6; no clear D. Looked up from germline, CDR1 is SGHVS and CDR2 is FNYEAQ. The CDR3 length is 16 residues. V lost 6 bases to trimming and J lost 0 bases, with 15 bases between them. The CDR3 nucleotides read TGTGCCAGCAGTCATCCCTGGAGGAGCTCTGGAAACACCATATATTTT. It encodes CASSHPWRSSGNTIYF.

V gene TRBV5-6 combines with J gene TRBJ2-7; 8 bases are shared with TRBD1. V lost 2 bases and J lost 6; bases outside the gene matches: 4. CDR1 is SGHDT and CDR2 is YYEEEE in the germline V gene. The CDR3 is made up of 13 amino acids. As DNA, the CDR3 is TGTGCCAGCAGCTTTGGCACAGGGGGCGAGCAGTACTTC. It yields the protein CASSFGTGGEQYF.

The chain is built from TRBV6-5 and TRBJ1-3; D is undetermined. V lost 7 bases and J 2 bases, leaving 9 bases between the germline ends. This CDR3 has 13 amino acids. The germline CDR1 and CDR2 sequences are MNHEY and SVGAGI. The CDR3, as DNA: TGTGCCAGCATAGACGGGGCTGGAAACACCATATATTTT. Protein product: CASIDGAGNTIYF.

This sequence joins TRBV9 and TRBJ2-1; 12 nucleotides match TRBD2. The CDR3 has 16 amino acids. Germline loops: CDR1 SGDLS, CDR2 YYNGEE. The V gene end was trimmed by 2 bases and the J gene end by 4 bases; junction bases not matched to a gene: 4. The CDR3: CASSVPGTSGYNEQFF. The CDR3 DNA reads as TGTGCCAGCAGCGTCCCCGGGACTAGCGGGTACAATGAGCAGTTCTTC.

V gene TRBV14 combines with J gene TRBJ2-6, with D possibly TRBD2 on 5 matching bases. CDR1 and CDR2 from the germline V gene are SGHDN and FVKESK. Between the trimmed V and J ends, which lost 3 bases and 3 bases, there was a span of 27 bases. The CDR3 loop spans 21 amino acids. CDR3 sequence reads: CASSQTTQRLPSSLGANVLTF. As DNA, the CDR3 is TGTGCCAGCAGCCAGACTACACAGCGCCTACCTAGTTCTCTTGGGGCCAACGTCCTGACTTTC.

The CDR3 protein is CASGLIGPGDYGYTF. The CDR3 DNA reads TGTGCTAGTGGTTTGATTGGGCCGGGTGATTATGGCTACACCTTC. V usage is TRBV12-5 and J usage is TRBJ1-2, with D unresolved. This CDR3 has 15 residues. V lost 2 bases and J 5 bases, leaving 15 bases between the germline ends. Germline loops: CDR1 LGHNT, CDR2 FRNRAP.

The rearrangement links TRBV21-1 to TRBJ2-7. TRBV21-1 is a pseudogene locus. The CDR3 runs to 15 residues. CDR3 residues: CASSKDLQGGGEQYF. The CDR3 DNA is TGTGCCAGCAGTAAGGACCTTCAAGGGGGAGGCGAGCAGTACTTC.

The rearrangement links TRBV7-2 to TRBJ1-2; the D is unclear. Between the trimmed V and J ends, which lost 1 base and 4 bases, there was a span of 7 bases. Looked up from germline, CDR1 is SGHTA and CDR2 is FQGNSA. CDR3 length: 13 amino acids. The CDR3 is CASSLEETYGYTF. CDR3 DNA sequence: TGTGCCAGCAGCTTAGAGGAGACCTATGGCTACACCTTC.

V gene TRBV30 combines with J gene TRBJ1-2; unclear D gene. The CDR3 runs to 12 residues. CDR1 is GTSNPN, CDR2 SVGIG, per germline (reference sequence). Trimming pared 0 bases from V and 8 bases from J, leaving 10 bases between. The CDR3 DNA is TGTGCCTGGAGTGTATGGGAGAACGGCTACACCTTC. Amino acid sequence: CAWSVWENGYTF.

This clone has a handful of counts. The V call is TRBV11-2, the J call TRBJ1-1; D is unclear. V gave up 5 bases and J gave up 1 base, with 17 bases separating them. CDR1 and CDR2 from the germline V gene are SGHAT and FQNNGV. The CDR3 totals 16 residues. CDR3 in DNA: TGTGCCAGCAGCCTCCGTTCGAGGACTTCGAACACTGAAGCTTTCTTT. Encoded protein: CASSLRSRTSNTEAFF.